Below are 24 T cell receptor beta chains sequenced from a single sample in a study of T cells in Graves' hyperthyroidism and ophthalmopathy. Amplification yielded TCR beta CDR3 regions, with RNA transcripts as the source. The study used the HTBI primer set for a first-round RT-PCR of the TCR CDR3. TCRdb ran MiXCR on the multiplex PCR reads and lists one entry per CDR3 protein. The sample records some 620,000 distinct CDR3 sequences, roughly 17% being singletons. Sequencing was performed on blood. The receptors derive from a woman aged 25 to 45 with Graves' hyperthyroidism.

This clonotype was found many times. The rearrangement links TRBV5-1 to TRBJ1-5, with D uncertain. The germline V and J ends were trimmed by 4 bases and 0 bases, with 5 bases remaining between them. CDR1 is SGHRS and CDR2 is YFSETQ in the germline V gene. The CDR3 runs to 13 residues. The CDR3, as DNA: TGCGCCAGCAGCCAAGATAGCAATCAGCCCCAGCATTTT. This gives the protein CASSQDSNQPQHF.

In its sample, this clonotype was seen many times. The J gene is TRBJ2-7, the V gene TRBV5-1; D is undetermined. The CDR3 spans 15 residues. The germline V gene has CDR1 SGHRS and CDR2 YFSETQ. Between the trimmed V and J ends, which lost 2 bases and 2 bases, there was a span of 14 bases. The CDR3 sequence is CASSFLPGQPYEQYF. For the CDR3, the DNA is TGCGCCAGCAGCTTCTTACCGGGTCAACCCTACGAGCAGTACTTC.

The gene calls are TRBV27 and TRBJ2-2; 8 bases fit TRBD2. The CDR3 is 16 residues long. V lost 8 bases, J lost 6 bases, and 14 bases stayed unmatched. Looked up from germline, CDR1 is MNHEY and CDR2 is SMNVEV (reference sequence). The CDR3 bases are TGTGCCAGCCGCACAGCGGGAGAGGTCATTCCCGGGGAGCTGTTTTTT. Translated, it gives CASRTAGEVIPGELFF.

This clonotype was seen ten or more times. The CDR3 loop is CATLQGNEKLFF. The CDR3 coding sequence is TGTGCCACCTTACAGGGGAATGAAAAACTGTTTTTT. This chain connects TRBV2 to TRBJ1-4; 7 bases are shared with TRBD1. Trimming at V came to 10 bases and at J to 5 bases, leaving 4 bases not matched to a gene. Germline V gives CDR1 SNHLY, CDR2 FYNNEI. The CDR3 totals 12 residues.

This clonotype has just a few counts. The rearrangement joins TRBV9 to TRBJ2-1, with 9 bases identical to TRBD2. The CDR3 loop spans 15 amino acids. The germline gives CDR1 SGDLS, CDR2 YYNGEE. J was trimmed by 5 bases and V by 2 bases; bases with no gene match: 5. The CDR3 nucleotides are TGTGCCAGCAGCGTGGCTAGCGGGGTTCACAATGAGCAGTTCTTC. It yields the protein CASSVASGVHNEQFF.

The chain employs TRBV5-1 and TRBJ2-6; tentatively, D is TRBD2 (6 bases). The CDR3 runs to 17 residues. Germline V gene sequence: CDR1 SGHRS, CDR2 YFSETQ. The V end lost 1 base, the J end lost 4 bases, and 15 bases lay between the germline ends. The CDR3 region is CASSLSVGGTGANVLTF. As DNA, the CDR3 is TGCGCCAGCAGCTTGTCCGTGGGGGGAACCGGGGCCAACGTCCTGACTTTC.

This rearrangement joins TRBV6-5 to TRBJ2-3, with D unresolved. This CDR3 contains 13 residues. V lost 4 bases and J 0 bases, leaving 5 bases between the germline ends. CDR1 and CDR2 (germline): MNHEY, SVGAGI. This chain's CDR3 is CASSWRSTDTQYF. The CDR3 nucleotides read TGTGCCAGCAGTTGGCGGAGCACAGATACGCAGTATTTT.

This clonotype appeared a few times. The chain carries TRBV29-1 and TRBJ1-1, with a weak D call TRBD1 (6 bases). Trimming stripped 6 bases from V and 8 bases from J, with 10 bases between. The germline gives CDR1 SQVTM, CDR2 ANQGSEA. This CDR3 is built from 10 residues. This CDR3 reads CSVPGTEAFF. Here the CDR3 DNA reads TGCAGCGTACCCGGGACAGAAGCTTTCTTT.

This clonotype was counted at least ten times. Germline is not matched at one junction end, which may reflect a read error. The V and J genes are TRBV19 and TRBJ1-1; D not certain. The V gene's germline CDR1 is LNHDA and CDR2 SQIVND (reference sequence). The CDR3 consists of 13 residues. The CDR3 loop is CASSMRENTEAFF. The CDR3 region has the DNA TGTGCCAGCAGTATGAGAGAGAACACTGAAGCTTTCTTT.

In DNA, the CDR3 is TGTGCCAGCACCGTTCTTGCCGCAGATACGCAGTATTTT. This gives the protein CASTVLAADTQYF. The genes are TRBV7-9 and TRBJ2-3; D is ambiguous. V shed 7 bases and J shed 4 bases, with 12 bases lying between them. The germline CDR1 and CDR2 sequences are SEHNR and FQNEAQ (reference sequence). The CDR3 is 13 residues long. Complete variable domain (other parts from reference TRBV7-9 and TRBJ2-3): DTGVSQNPRHKITKRGQNVTFRCDPISEHNRLYWYRQTLGQGPEFLTYFQNEAQLEKSRLLSDRFSAERPKGSFSTLEIQRTEQGDSAMYLCASTVLAADTQYFGPGTRLTVL.

The chain couples TRBV4-1 to TRBJ1-2; D perhaps matches TRBD1 (6 bases). The CDR3 is 16 residues long. Between the trimmed V and J ends, which lost 0 bases and 8 bases, there was a span of 19 bases. Germline CDR1 MGHRA, CDR2 YSYEKL. The DNA for the CDR3 is TGCGCCAGCAGCCAAGAGTTCCACAGGGCGGGCGGCGGCTACACCTTC. Translated: CASSQEFHRAGGGYTF.

This clonotype was seen repeatedly, ten times or more. V gene TRBV7-8 combines with J gene TRBJ2-1, with TRBD2 matching over 11 bases. This CDR3 has 15 residues. CDR1 SGHVS and CDR2 FQNEAQ come from the germline V gene. After removal of 5 bases from V and 6 bases from J, the junction contained 6 bases not matched to a gene. The chain's CDR3 is CASSEHGLAGNEQFF. DNA of the CDR3: TGTGCCAGCAGCGAACACGGACTAGCGGGCAATGAGCAGTTCTTC.

This clonotype was seen once. CDR3 in DNA: TGTGCCAGCAGCTTGATGGTCCGCGCCTCCTATAATTCACCCCTCCACTTT. It encodes CASSLMVRASYNSPLHF. The chain uses TRBV5-8 and TRBJ1-6; D is uncertain. The CDR3 consists of 17 residues. The V end lost 1 base, the J end lost 0 bases, and 11 bases lay between the germline ends. Germline V CDR1 and CDR2: SGHTS, YDEGEE.

The table lists this clonotype with a few counts. V usage is TRBV27 and J usage is TRBJ1-5; maybe TRBD1 (6 bases). Trimming removed 4 bases from V and 4 bases from J, with 17 bases in between. The CDR3 is 16 amino acids. Germline CDR1 is MNHEY and CDR2 is SMNVEV (reference sequence). CDR3 in DNA: TGTGCCAGCAGTTATATTGGGCAGGGGACTAATCAGCCCCAGCATTTT. Amino acids: CASSYIGQGTNQPQHF.

This clonotype turned up a few times. The chain links TRBV30 to TRBJ2-7; D is perhaps TRBD2 (6 bases). This CDR3 has 11 amino acids. V gave up 5 bases and J gave up 6 bases, with 11 bases separating them. Germline V gene lookup returns CDR1 GTSNPN and CDR2 SVGIG (reference sequence). The CDR3 nucleotides read TGTGCCTGGGGACCCGGGGGCGAGCAGTACTTC. Residues: CAWGPGGEQYF.

This chain joins TRBV12-3 or TRBV12-4 and TRBJ1-5, with 7 bases matching TRBD1. V gave up 6 bases and J gave up 1 base; unmatched junction bases: 3. CDR3 length: 14 residues. The CDR3 DNA reads as TGTGCCAGCAGGACAGGGCTAAGCAATCAGCCCCAGCATTTT. It specifies CASRTGLSNQPQHF.

The gene calls are TRBV28 and TRBJ1-5; no definite D call. The CDR3 is 13 residues long. Trimming cost V 7 bases and J 3 bases, with 10 bases left between them. Germline values: CDR1 MDHEN, CDR2 SYDVKM. CDR3 sequence reads: CASMTGFNQPQHF. The CDR3, as DNA: TGTGCCAGCATGACGGGCTTCAATCAGCCCCAGCATTTT.

In its sample, this clonotype was seen a few times. The junction does not match germline at one end; this may be a read error. This sequence joins TRBV6-1 and TRBJ2-3; TRBD2 agrees at 7 bases. Germline-derived CDR1 and CDR2 are MNHNS and SASEGT. The CDR3 is made up of 15 amino acids. The CDR3 DNA sequence: TGTGCCAGCAGTAAAGCGGGAACGAGCACAGATACGCAGTATTTT. It yields the protein CASSKAGTSTDTQYF.

In this sample, this clonotype turned up many times. V gene TRBV12-3 or TRBV12-4 combines with J gene TRBJ1-5; a possible D gene is TRBD1 (6 bases). V lost 5 bases and J 2 bases, leaving 13 bases between the germline ends. This CDR3 has 15 residues. The CDR3 DNA reads as TGTGCCAGCAGTCCTTCAGGGGTCGGCAATCAGCCCCAGCATTTT. Its protein is CASSPSGVGNQPQHF.

This clonotype was counted ten times or more. CDR3 nucleotides: TGTGCCAGTGGAATTTTAATGGCAGGGAGTAATGAGCAGTTCTTC. Protein: CASGILMAGSNEQFF. This sequence joins TRBV7-9 and TRBJ2-1, with D perhaps being TRBD1 or TRBD2 (5 bases each). The CDR3 spans 15 residues. Germline V CDR1 and CDR2: SEHNR, FQNEAQ (reference sequence). V dropped 9 bases and J dropped 7 bases, with 22 bases sitting between them.

This clonotype was counted ten times or more. V and J are TRBV27 and TRBJ2-5, with 9 bases aligning to TRBD2. There are 15 residues in the CDR3. With V trimmed by 5 bases and J by 4 bases, 8 bases remained unmatched. Per germline, CDR1 MNHEY and CDR2 SMNVEV (reference sequence). The CDR3 loop reads CASSPSLGLAETQYF. In DNA, the CDR3 is TGTGCCAGCAGTCCCTCATTGGGACTAGCAGAGACCCAGTACTTC.

This clonotype was counted at least ten times. The chain employs TRBV29-1 and TRBJ2-7, with 9 bases that match TRBD1. Germline CDR1 and CDR2: SQVTM and ANQGSEA. The ends lost 4 bases at V and 2 bases at J; junction bases unmatched: 3. The CDR3 length is 13 residues. CDR3 protein: CSVVRTGAYEQYF. CDR3 nucleotide sequence: TGCAGCGTTGTCCGGACAGGGGCCTACGAGCAGTACTTC.

In the case of this clonotype: A much larger clone is a single base away; this may be a read error. This chain uses TRBV12-5 with TRBJ2-3, with 8 bases fitting TRBD2. V lost 6 bases and J lost 2; bases outside the gene matches: 10. The CDR3 sequence is 16 residues long. CDR1 is LGHNT and CDR2 is FRNRAP in the germline V gene. The CDR3 DNA follows: TGTGCTAGTGGACTCTGCGGGGGGCGATCCACAGATACGCAGTATTTT. As protein: CASGLCGGRSTDTQYF.

The count of this clonotype is one. The V and J genes are TRBV29-1 and TRBJ1-5, with a possible D match to TRBD1 (5 bases). The CDR3 length is 16 residues. Germline V gene lookup returns CDR1 SQVTM and CDR2 ANQGSEA. The V gene lost 1 base and the J gene lost 2 bases, with 15 bases spanning the gap. CDR3 sequence (DNA): TGCAGCGTTGAAGGAGGTAGGGACGAGGGCAATCAGCCCCAGCATTTT. This codes for CSVEGGRDEGNQPQHF. Full variable domain (rest looked up from reference TRBV29-1 and TRBJ1-5): SAVISQKPSRDICQRGTSLTIQCQVDSQVTMMFWYRQQPGQSLTLIATANQGSEATYESGFVIDKFPISRPNLTFSTLTVSNMSPEDSSIYLCSVEGGRDEGNQPQHFGDGTRLSIL.